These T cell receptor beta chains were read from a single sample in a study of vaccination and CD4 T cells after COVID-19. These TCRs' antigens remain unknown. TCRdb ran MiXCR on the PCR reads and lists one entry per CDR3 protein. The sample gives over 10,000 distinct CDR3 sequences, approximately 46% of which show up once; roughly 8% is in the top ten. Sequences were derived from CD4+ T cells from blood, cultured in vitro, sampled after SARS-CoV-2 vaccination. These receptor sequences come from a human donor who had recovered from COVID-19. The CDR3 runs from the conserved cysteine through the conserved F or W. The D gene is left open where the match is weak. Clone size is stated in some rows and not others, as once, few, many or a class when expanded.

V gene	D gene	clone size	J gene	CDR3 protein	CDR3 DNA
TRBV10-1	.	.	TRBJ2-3	CASSELPGGADTQYF	TGCGCCAGCAGTGAGTTGCCTGGGGGCGCAGATACGCAGTATTTT
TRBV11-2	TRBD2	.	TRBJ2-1	CASSLAQTSGDYNEQFF	TGTGCCAGCAGCTTAGCCCAGACTAGCGGGGATTACAATGAGCAGTTCTTC
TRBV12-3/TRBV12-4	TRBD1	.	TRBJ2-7	CASSRQGTYEQYF	TGTGCCAGCAGCAGACAGGGGACCTACGAGCAGTACTTC
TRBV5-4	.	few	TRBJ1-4	CASSPEPGAGNEKLFF	TGTGCCAGCAGCCCAGAGCCGGGGGCGGGTAATGAAAAACTGTTTTTT
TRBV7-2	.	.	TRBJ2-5	CASSSRGWGETQYF	TGTGCCAGCAGCTCGAGGGGGTGGGGAGAGACCCAGTACTTC
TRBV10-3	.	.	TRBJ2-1	CAISGQASSYNEQFF	TGTGCCATCAGTGGACAGGCTAGCTCCTACAATGAGCAGTTCTTC
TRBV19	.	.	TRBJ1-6	CASSIDQGYNSPLHF	TGTGCCAGTAGTATAGATCAAGGCTATAATTCACCCCTCCACTTT
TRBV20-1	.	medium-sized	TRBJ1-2	CSARDPEPGLFTF	TGCAGTGCTAGAGATCCTGAGCCAGGTCTCTTCACCTTC
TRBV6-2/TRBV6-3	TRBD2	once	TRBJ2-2	CASRPLAGGHTGELFF	TGTGCCAGCAGACCTCTAGCGGGAGGGCATACCGGGGAGCTGTTTTTT
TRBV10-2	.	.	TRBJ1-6	CASSDGSNSPLHF	TGCGCCAGCAGTGATGGCAGCAATTCACCCCTCCACTTT
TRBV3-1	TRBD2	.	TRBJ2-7	CASSGIGTSGLGDEQYF	TGTGCCAGCAGTGGGATTGGGACTAGCGGCCTCGGGGACGAGCAGTACTTC
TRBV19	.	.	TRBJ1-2	CASSIDGTTNYGYTF	TGTGCCAGTAGTATAGACGGGACAACTAACTATGGCTACACCTTC
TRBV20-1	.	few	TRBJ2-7	CSARPDTYEQYF	TGCAGTGCTAGACCCGACACGTACGAGCAGTACTTC
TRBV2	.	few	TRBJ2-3	CASSVGLPQMADTQYF	TGTGCCAGCAGTGTGGGCCTACCCCAGATGGCAGATACGCAGTATTTT
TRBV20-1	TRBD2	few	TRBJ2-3	CSARGTSGYADTQYF	TGCAGTGCTAGAGGGACTAGCGGATACGCAGATACGCAGTATTTT
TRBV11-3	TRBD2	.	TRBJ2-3	CASSRGTSGRTDTQYF	TGTGCCAGCAGTCGCGGGACTAGCGGGAGAACAGATACGCAGTATTTT
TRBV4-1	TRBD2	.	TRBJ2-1	CASSQLAGDYNEQFF	TGCGCCAGCAGCCAACTAGCGGGGGACTACAATGAGCAGTTCTTC
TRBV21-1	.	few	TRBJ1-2	CASGTVMYGGYTF	TGTGCCAGCGGGACAGTGATGTATGGTGGCTACACCTTC
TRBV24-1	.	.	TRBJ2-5	CATSAGGNFQETQYF	TGTGCCACCTCGGCCGGGGGTAATTTCCAAGAGACCCAGTACTTC
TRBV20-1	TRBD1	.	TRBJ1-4	CSAPDRGANEKLFF	TGCAGTGCTCCTGACAGGGGTGCTAATGAAAAACTGTTTTTT
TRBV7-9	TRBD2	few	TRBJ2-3	CASSSQGLARTDTQYF	TGTGCCAGCAGCTCTCAGGGACTAGCAAGAACAGATACGCAGTATTTT
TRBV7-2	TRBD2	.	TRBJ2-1	CASSLASGSHNEQFF	TGTGCCAGCAGCCTCGCTAGCGGGAGCCACAATGAGCAGTTCTTC